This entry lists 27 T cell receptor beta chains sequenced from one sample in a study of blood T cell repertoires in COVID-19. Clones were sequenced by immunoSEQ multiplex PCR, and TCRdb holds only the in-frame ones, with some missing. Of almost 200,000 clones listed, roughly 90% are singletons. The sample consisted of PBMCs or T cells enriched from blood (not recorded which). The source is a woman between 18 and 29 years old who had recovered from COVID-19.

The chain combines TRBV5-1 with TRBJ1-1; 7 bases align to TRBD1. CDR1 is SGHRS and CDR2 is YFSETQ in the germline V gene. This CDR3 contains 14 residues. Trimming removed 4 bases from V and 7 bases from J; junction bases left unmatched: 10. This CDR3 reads CASSPGPNRGEAFF. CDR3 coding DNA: TGCGCCAGCAGCCCGGGACCAAACAGGGGTGAAGCTTTCTTT.

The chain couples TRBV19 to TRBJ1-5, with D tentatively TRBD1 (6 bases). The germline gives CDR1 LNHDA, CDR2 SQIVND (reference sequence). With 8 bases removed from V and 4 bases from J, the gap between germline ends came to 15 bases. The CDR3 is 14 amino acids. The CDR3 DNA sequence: TGTGCCAGTTACACAGGGTATGGTAATCAGCCCCAGCATTTT. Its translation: CASYTGYGNQPQHF.

The CDR3 DNA reads as TGTGCCAGCTCGACGGGGGACAGGGGGTCTCAGCCCCAGCATTTT. Its protein product is CASSTGDRGSQPQHF. This chain joins TRBV18 and TRBJ1-5, with 11 positions matching TRBD1. Per germline, CDR1 KGHSH and CDR2 LQKENI. This CDR3 has 15 amino acids. The V gene end was trimmed by 6 bases and the J gene end by 6 bases; junction bases not matched to a gene: 7.

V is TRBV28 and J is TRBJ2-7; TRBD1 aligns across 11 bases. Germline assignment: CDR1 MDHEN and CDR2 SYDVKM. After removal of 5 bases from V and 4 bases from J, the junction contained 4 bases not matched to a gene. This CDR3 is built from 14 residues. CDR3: CASSRDRGVYEQYF. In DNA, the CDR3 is TGTGCCAGCAGTCGGGACAGGGGGGTTTACGAGCAGTACTTC.

The CDR3 nucleotides are TGTGCCAGCAGTTCCAGGGGCTACGAGCAGTACTTC. Translating it yields CASSSRGYEQYF. The V call is TRBV12-3 or TRBV12-4, the J call TRBJ2-7, with a tentative D call TRBD1 (6 bases). This CDR3 is built from 12 residues. The germline V and J ends were trimmed by 4 bases and 3 bases, with 7 bases remaining between them.

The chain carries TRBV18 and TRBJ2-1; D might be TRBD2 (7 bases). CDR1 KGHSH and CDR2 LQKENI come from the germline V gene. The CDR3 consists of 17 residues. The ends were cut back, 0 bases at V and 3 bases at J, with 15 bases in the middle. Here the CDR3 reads CASSPPTFGGRYNEQFF. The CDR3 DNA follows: TGTGCCAGCTCACCACCCACTTTCGGGGGGCGCTACAATGAGCAGTTCTTC.

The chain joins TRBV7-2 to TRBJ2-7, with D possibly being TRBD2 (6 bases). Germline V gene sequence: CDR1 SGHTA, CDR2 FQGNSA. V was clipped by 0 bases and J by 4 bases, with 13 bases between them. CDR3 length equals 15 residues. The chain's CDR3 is CASSLAFGREYEQYF. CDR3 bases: TGTGCCAGCAGCTTAGCGTTCGGGAGAGAATACGAGCAGTACTTC.

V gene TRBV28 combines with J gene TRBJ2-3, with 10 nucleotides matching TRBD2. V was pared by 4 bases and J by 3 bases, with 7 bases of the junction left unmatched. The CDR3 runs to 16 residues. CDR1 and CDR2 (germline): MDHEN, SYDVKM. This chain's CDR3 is CASSSTAGGKTDTQYF. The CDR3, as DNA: TGTGCCAGCAGTTCCACAGCGGGGGGGAAGACAGATACGCAGTATTTT.

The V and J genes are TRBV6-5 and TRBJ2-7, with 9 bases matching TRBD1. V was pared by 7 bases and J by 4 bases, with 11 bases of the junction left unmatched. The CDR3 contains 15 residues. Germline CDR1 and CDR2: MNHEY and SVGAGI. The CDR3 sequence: CASTVIGQGRYEQYF. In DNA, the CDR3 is TGTGCCAGCACTGTAATCGGACAGGGGAGGTACGAGCAGTACTTC.

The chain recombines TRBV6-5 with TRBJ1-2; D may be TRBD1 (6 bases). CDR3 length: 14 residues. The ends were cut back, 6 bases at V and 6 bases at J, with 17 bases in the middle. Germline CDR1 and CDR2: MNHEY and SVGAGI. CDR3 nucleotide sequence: TGTGCCAGCAGGGCAGGTGGCTCAGGGGATGGCTACACCTTC. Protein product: CASRAGGSGDGYTF.

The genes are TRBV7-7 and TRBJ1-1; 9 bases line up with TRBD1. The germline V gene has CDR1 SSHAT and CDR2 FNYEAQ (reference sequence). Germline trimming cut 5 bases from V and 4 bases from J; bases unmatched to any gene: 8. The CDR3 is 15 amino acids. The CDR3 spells CASSPQGALGTEAFF. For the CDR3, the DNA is TGTGCCAGCAGCCCACAGGGGGCTTTGGGCACTGAAGCTTTCTTT.

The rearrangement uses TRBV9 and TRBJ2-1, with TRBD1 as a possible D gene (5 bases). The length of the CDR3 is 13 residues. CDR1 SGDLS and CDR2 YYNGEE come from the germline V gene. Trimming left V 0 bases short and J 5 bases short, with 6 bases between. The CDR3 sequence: CASSVVTDNEQFF. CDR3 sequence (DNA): TGTGCCAGCAGCGTAGTGACAGACAATGAGCAGTTCTTC.

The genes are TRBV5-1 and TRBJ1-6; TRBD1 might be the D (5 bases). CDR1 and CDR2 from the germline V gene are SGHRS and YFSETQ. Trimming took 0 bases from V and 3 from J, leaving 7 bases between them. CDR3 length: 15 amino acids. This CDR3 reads CASSLGGYYNSPLHF. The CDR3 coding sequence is TGCGCCAGCAGCTTGGGGGGCTACTATAATTCACCCCTCCACTTT.

CDR3 sequence: CSATDGDTQYF. The CDR3 DNA reads TGCAGTGCAACCGACGGGGATACGCAGTATTTT. V usage is TRBV20-1 and J usage is TRBJ2-3; D unresolved. With 6 bases removed from V and 6 bases from J, the gap between germline ends came to 10 bases. The CDR3 length is 11 residues. Germline V lookup: CDR1 DFQATT, CDR2 SNEGSKA (reference sequence).

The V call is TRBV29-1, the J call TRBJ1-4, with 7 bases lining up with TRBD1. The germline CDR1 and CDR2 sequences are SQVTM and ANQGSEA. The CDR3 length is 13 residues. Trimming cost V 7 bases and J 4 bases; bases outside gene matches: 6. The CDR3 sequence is CSAEGGGNEKLFF. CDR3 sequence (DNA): TGCAGCGCGGAAGGGGGCGGTAATGAAAAACTGTTTTTT.

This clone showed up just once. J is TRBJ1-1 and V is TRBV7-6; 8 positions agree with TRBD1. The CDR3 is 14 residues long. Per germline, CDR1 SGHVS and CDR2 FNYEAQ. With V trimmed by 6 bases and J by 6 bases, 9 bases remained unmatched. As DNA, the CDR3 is TGTGCCAGCAGTCAGACGGACAGGGTGCCTGAAGCTTTCTTT. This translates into CASSQTDRVPEAFF.

This CDR3 is CASSPRQMNTGELFF. DNA for the CDR3: TGCGCCAGCAGCCCGAGACAGATGAACACCGGGGAGCTGTTTTTT. This chain joins TRBV4-1 and TRBJ2-2; perhaps TRBD1 as D (5 bases). CDR3 size: 15 residues. V was pared by 4 bases and J by 1 base, with 10 bases between. Germline-derived CDR1 and CDR2 are MGHRA and YSYEKL.

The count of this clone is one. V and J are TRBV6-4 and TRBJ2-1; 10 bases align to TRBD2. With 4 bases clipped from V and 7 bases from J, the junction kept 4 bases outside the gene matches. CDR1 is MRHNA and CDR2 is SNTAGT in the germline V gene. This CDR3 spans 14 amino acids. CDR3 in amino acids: CASSGTSGGNEQFF. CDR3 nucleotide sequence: TGTGCCAGCAGTGGGACTAGCGGTGGGAATGAGCAGTTCTTC.

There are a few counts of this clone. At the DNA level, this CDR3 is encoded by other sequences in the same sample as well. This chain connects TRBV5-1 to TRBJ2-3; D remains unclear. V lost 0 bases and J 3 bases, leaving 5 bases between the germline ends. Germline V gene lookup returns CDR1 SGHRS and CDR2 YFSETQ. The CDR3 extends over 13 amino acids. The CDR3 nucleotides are TGCGCCAGCAGCTTGGCCGGGACAGATACGCAGTATTTT. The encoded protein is CASSLAGTDTQYF. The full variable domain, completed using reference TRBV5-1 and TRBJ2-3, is KAGVTQTPRYLIKTRGQQVTLSCSPISGHRSVSWYQQTPGQGLQFLFEYFSETQRNKGNFPGRFSGRQFSNSRSEMNVSTLELGDSALYLCASSLAGTDTQYFGPGTRLTVL.

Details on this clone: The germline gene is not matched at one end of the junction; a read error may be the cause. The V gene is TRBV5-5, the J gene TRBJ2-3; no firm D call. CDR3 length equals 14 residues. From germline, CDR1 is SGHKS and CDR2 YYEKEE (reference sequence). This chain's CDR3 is CASTLDQGTDTQYF. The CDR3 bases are TGTGCCAGCACCTTGGACCAGGGCACAGATACGCAGTATTTT.

The CDR3: CASEGQGADGANVLTF. CDR3 bases: TGTGCCAGCGAGGGACAGGGGGCAGACGGGGCCAACGTCCTGACTTTC. V usage is TRBV2 and J usage is TRBJ2-6; 12 positions agree with TRBD1. V shed 8 bases and J 4 bases; nucleotides not matched to a gene: 6. This CDR3 has 16 residues. Per germline, CDR1 SNHLY and CDR2 FYNNEI.

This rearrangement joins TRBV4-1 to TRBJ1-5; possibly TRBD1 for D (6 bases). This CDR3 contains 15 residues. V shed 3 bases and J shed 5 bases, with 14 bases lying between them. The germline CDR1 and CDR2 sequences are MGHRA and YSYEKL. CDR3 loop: CASSHVGQRDQPQHF. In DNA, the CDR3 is TGCGCCAGCAGCCACGTTGGACAGAGAGATCAGCCCCAGCATTTT.

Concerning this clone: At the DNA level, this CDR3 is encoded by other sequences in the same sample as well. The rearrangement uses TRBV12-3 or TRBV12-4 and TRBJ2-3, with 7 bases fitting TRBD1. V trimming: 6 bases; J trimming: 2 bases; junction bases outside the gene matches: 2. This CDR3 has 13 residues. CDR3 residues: CASRGQNTDTQYF. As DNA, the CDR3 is TGTGCCAGCAGGGGACAGAACACAGATACGCAGTATTTT.

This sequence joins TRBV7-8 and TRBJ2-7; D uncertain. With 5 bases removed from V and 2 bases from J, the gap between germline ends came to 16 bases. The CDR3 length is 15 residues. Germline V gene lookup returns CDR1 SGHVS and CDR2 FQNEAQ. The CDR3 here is CASSRKAQAPYEQYF. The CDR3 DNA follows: TGTGCCAGCAGCCGAAAGGCTCAGGCCCCCTACGAGCAGTACTTC.

The CDR3 DNA follows: TGTGCCAGCAGCTTAGCCGAGGGTGGAGGAACCGGGGAGCTGTTTTTT. Amino acid sequence: CASSLAEGGGTGELFF. V and J are TRBV7-8 and TRBJ2-2, with a possible D match to TRBD2 (5 bases). V dropped 0 bases and J dropped 5 bases, with 13 bases sitting between them. CDR3 length equals 16 residues. The germline CDR1 and CDR2 sequences are SGHVS and FQNEAQ.

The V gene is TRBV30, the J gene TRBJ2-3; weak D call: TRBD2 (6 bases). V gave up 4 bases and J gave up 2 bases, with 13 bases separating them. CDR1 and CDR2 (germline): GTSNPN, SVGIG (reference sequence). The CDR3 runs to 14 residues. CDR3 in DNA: TGTGCCTGGACCCGTCCGGGGGACACAGATACGCAGTATTTT. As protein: CAWTRPGDTDTQYF.

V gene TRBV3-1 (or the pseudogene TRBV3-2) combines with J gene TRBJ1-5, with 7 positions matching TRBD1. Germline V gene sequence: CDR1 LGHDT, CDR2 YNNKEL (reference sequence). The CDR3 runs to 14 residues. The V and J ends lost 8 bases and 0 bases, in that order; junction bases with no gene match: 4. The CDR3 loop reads CASGQAYSNQPQHF. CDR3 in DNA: TGTGCCAGCGGACAGGCTTATAGCAATCAGCCCCAGCATTTT.